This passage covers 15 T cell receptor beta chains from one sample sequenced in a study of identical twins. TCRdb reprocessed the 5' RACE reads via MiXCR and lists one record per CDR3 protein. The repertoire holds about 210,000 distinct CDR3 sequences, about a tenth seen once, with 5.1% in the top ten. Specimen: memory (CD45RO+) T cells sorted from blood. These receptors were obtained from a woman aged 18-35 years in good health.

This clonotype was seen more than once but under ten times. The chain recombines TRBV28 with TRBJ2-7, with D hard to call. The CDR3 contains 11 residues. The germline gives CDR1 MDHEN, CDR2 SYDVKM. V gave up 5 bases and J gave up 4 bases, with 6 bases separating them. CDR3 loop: CASSKAYEQYF. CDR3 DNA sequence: TGTGCCAGCAGTAAGGCATACGAGCAGTACTTC.

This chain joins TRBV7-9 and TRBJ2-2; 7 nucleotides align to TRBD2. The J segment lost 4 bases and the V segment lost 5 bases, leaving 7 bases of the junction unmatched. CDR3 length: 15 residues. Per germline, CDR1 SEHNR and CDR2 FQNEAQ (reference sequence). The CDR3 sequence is CASSPAGKGTGELFF. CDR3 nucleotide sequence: TGTGCCAGCAGCCCAGCGGGGAAAGGCACCGGGGAGCTGTTTTTT.

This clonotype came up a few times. The CDR3 sequence is CASSPQAEKLFF. The CDR3 DNA reads TGTGCCAGCAGCCCCCAAGCGGAAAAACTGTTTTTT. The rearrangement links TRBV7-2 to TRBJ1-4, with D unclear. From germline, CDR1 is SGHTA and CDR2 FQGNSA. Deletions cut 5 bases from V and 8 bases from J, with 9 bases between. The CDR3 is made up of 12 amino acids.

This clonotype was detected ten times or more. CDR3 amino acids: CASSRGNEQFF. The CDR3 bases are TGTGCCAGCAGCCGCGGGAATGAGCAGTTCTTC. V is TRBV6-5 and J is TRBJ2-1; possibly TRBD2 for D (5 bases). This CDR3 is 11 amino acids long. CDR1 is MNHEY, CDR2 SVGAGI, per germline. Trimming cost V 6 bases and J 7 bases, with 7 bases left between them.

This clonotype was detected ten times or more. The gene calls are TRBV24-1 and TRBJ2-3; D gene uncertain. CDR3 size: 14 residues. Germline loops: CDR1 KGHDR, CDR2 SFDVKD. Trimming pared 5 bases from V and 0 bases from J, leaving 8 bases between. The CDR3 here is CATSGGVSTDTQYF. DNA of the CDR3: TGTGCCACCAGTGGCGGCGTAAGCACAGATACGCAGTATTTT.

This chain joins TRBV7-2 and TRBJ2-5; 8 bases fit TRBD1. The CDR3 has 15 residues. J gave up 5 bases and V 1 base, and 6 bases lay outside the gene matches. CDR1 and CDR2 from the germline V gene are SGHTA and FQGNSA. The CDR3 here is CASSLVGQGWETQYF. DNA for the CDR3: TGTGCCAGCAGCTTAGTTGGACAGGGCTGGGAGACCCAGTACTTC.

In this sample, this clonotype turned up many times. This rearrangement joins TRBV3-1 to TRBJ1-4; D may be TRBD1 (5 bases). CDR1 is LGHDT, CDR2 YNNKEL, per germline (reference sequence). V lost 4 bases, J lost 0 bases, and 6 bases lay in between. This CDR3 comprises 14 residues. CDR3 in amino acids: CASSPTATNEKLFF. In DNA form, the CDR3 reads TGTGCCAGCAGCCCGACAGCAACTAATGAAAAACTGTTTTTT.

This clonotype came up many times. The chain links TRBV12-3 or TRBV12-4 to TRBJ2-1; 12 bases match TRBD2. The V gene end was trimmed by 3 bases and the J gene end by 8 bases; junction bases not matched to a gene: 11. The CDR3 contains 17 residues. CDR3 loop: CASSFASGRGLGHEQFF. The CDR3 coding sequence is TGTGCCAGCAGTTTCGCTAGCGGGAGGGGTTTGGGCCATGAGCAGTTCTTC.

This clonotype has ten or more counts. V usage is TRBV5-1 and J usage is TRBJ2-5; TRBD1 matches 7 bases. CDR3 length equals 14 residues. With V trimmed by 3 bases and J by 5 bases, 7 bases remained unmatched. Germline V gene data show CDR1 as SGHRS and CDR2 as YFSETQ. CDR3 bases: TGCGCCAGCAGCTCCGATACAGGGGTGGAGACCCAGTACTTC. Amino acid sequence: CASSSDTGVETQYF.

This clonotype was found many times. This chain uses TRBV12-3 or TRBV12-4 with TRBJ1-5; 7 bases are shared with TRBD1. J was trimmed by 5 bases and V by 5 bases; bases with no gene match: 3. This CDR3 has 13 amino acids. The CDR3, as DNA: TGTGCCAGCAGTAGCGACAGGGATCAGCCCCAGCATTTT. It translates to CASSSDRDQPQHF.

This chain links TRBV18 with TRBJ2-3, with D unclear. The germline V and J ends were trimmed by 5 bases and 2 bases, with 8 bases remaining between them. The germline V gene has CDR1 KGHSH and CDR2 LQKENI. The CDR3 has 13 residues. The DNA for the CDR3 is TGTGCCAGCTCAGCCAGAAACACAGATACGCAGTATTTT. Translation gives CASSARNTDTQYF.

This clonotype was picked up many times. CDR3 DNA sequence: TGTGCCAGCAGTTCGGGACAGGGGGAAGAGACCCAGTACTTC. Translating gives CASSSGQGEETQYF. V is TRBV12-3 or TRBV12-4 and J is TRBJ2-5, with 11 bases matching TRBD1. This CDR3 contains 14 residues. Germline trimming cut 4 bases from V and 3 bases from J; bases unmatched to any gene: 1.

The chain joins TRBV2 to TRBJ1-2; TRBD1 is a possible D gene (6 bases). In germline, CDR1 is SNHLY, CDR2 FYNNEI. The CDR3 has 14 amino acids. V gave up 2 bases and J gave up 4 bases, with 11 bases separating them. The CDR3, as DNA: TGTGCCAGCAGTGAACTTGGACAGAGCTATGGCTACACCTTC. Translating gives CASSELGQSYGYTF. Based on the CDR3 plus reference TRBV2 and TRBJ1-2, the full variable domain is EPEVTQTPSHQVTQMGQEVILRCVPISNHLYFYWYRQILGQKVEFLVSFYNNEISEKSEIFDDQFSVERPDGSNFTLKIRSTKLEDSAMYFCASSELGQSYGYTFGSGTRLTVV.

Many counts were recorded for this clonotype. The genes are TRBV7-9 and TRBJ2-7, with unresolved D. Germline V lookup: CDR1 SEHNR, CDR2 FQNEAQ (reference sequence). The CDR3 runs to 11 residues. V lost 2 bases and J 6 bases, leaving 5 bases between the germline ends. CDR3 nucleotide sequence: TGTGCCAGCAGCTTAATCGCCGAGCAGTACTTC. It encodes CASSLIAEQYF.

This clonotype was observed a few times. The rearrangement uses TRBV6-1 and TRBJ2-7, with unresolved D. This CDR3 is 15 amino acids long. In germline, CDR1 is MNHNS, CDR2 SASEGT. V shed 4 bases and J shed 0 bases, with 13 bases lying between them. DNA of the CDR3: TGTGCCAGCAGTGGGCCAAAACCTGTCTCCTACGAGCAGTACTTC. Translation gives CASSGPKPVSYEQYF.